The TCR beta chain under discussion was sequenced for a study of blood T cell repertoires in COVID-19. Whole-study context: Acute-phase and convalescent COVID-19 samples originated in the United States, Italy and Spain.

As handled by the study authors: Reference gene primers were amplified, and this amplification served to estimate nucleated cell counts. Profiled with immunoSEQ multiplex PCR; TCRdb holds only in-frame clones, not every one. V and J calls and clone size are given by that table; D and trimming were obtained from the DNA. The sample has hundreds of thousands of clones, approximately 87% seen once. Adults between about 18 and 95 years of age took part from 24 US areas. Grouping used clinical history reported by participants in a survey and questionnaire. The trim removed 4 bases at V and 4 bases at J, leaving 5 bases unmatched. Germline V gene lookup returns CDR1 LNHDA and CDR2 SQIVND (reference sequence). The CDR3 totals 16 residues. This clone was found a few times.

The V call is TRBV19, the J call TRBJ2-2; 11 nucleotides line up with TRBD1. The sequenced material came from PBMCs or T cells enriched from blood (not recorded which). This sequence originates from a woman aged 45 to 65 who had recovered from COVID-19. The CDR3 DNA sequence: TGTGCCAGTAGTACGCGGACAGGGGGCGGCACCGGGGAGCTGTTTTTT. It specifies CASSTRTGGGTGELFF.